Shown below are 6 T cell receptor beta chains from a single sample sequenced in a study of cytomegalovirus exposure and HLA in healthy donors. Assay: immunoSEQ multiplex PCR; the TCRdb copy retains only in-frame clones and omits some. The profile shows about 330,000 clones, 87% of them singletons. Sequenced: PBMCs. The receptors come from a young woman in good health and CMV-seropositive.

This clone was found a few times. V and J are TRBV11-2 and TRBJ2-4; no firm D call. Trimming removed 0 bases at V and 1 base at J, with 4 bases between. The CDR3 totals 14 residues. The germline CDR1 and CDR2 sequences are SGHAT and FQNNGV. CDR3 sequence: CASSLDLAKNIQYF. In DNA form, the CDR3 reads TGTGCCAGCAGCTTAGATCTGGCCAAAAACATTCAGTACTTC.

The V gene is TRBV7-2, the J gene TRBJ2-7; 9 nucleotides align to TRBD1. The CDR3 extends over 14 amino acids. Trimming removed 5 bases from V and 4 bases from J; junction bases left unmatched: 6. Germline values: CDR1 SGHTA, CDR2 FQGNSA. The CDR3 loop is CASSRDRGWYEQYF. The CDR3 region has the DNA TGTGCCAGCAGCCGAGACAGGGGGTGGTACGAGCAGTACTTC.

The chain links TRBV7-2 to TRBJ2-3, with D hard to call. From germline, CDR1 is SGHTA and CDR2 FQGNSA. V shed 5 bases and J shed 0 bases, with 6 bases lying between them. The length of the CDR3 is 13 residues. Here the CDR3 reads CASSHASTDTQYF. The CDR3, as DNA: TGTGCCAGCAGCCACGCCAGCACAGATACGCAGTATTTT.

The chain employs TRBV27 and TRBJ2-1; D remains unclear. CDR1 and CDR2 from the germline V gene are MNHEY and SMNVEV (reference sequence). The CDR3 loop spans 13 amino acids. V lost 2 bases, J lost 3 bases, and 5 bases lay in between. CDR3 bases: TGTGCCAGCAGTTTAAGGATCTACAATGAGCAGTTCTTC. Amino acids: CASSLRIYNEQFF.

The V call is TRBV27, the J call TRBJ2-7; 8 bases agree with TRBD1. Germline lookup yields CDR1 MNHEY and CDR2 SMNVEV (reference sequence). Trimming at V came to 7 bases and at J to 1 base, leaving 12 bases not matched to a gene. The length of the CDR3 is 16 residues. This chain's CDR3 is CASKGTIGTGSYEQYF. The CDR3 region has the DNA TGTGCCAGCAAGGGCACTATAGGGACAGGATCCTACGAGCAGTACTTC.

V is TRBV28 and J is TRBJ2-4; TRBD1 matches at 11 bases. The CDR3 totals 14 residues. The germline gives CDR1 MDHEN, CDR2 SYDVKM. The V gene end was trimmed by 5 bases and the J gene end by 10 bases; junction bases not matched to a gene: 7. CDR3 sequence (DNA): TGTGCCAGCAGTCCCCCCGGACAGGGGGCGATTCAGTACTTC. Its translation is CASSPPGQGAIQYF.